This T cell receptor (beta chain) was captured by sequencing in a study of blood T cell repertoires in COVID-19. Whole-study context: Sites in the United States, Italy and Spain provided acute and convalescent COVID-19 samples. Sample material is recorded as cDNA or gDNA derived from T cells, B-cell-depleted T cells, or PBMCs.

J lost 8 bases, V lost 7 bases, and 7 bases had no gene match. The V gene's germline CDR1 is MRHNA and CDR2 SNTAGT. The CDR3 runs to 14 residues. Clones were read by immunoSEQ multiplex PCR, and TCRdb kept only the in-frame ones, dropping some. The repertoire has a few hundred thousand clones, over 75% of them found once; the top ten carry approximately 7.5%. The sequenced sample was peripheral blood. The TCR originated in a human donor in a cohort sampled during active COVID-19. The rearrangement links TRBV6-4 to TRBJ2-1, with 11 bases lining up with TRBD1. The CDR3 here is CASKVGQGVDEQFF. Here the CDR3 DNA reads TGTGCCAGCAAAGTGGGACAGGGGGTCGATGAGCAGTTCTTC.